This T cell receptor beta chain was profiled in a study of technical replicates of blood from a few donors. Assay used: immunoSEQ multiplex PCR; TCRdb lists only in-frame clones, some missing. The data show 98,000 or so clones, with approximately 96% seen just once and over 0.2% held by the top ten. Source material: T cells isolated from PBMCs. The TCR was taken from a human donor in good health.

CDR3 amino acids: CASSPRVGGEVPGELFF. In DNA form, the CDR3 reads TGTGCCAGCAGCCCCCGGGTGGGAGGGGAAGTGCCCGGGGAGCTGTTTTTT. The J gene is TRBJ2-2, the V gene TRBV4-2, with TRBD2 matching 7 bases. The ends lost 4 bases at V and 6 bases at J; junction bases unmatched: 14. Germline loops: CDR1 LGHNA, CDR2 YNFKEQ. There are 17 residues in the CDR3.